This T cell receptor (beta chain) was captured in a study of CD8 T cells in ankylosing spondylitis. This clonotype was detected only a few times. Its antigen is undetermined. General study points: Significantly higher representation of disease-linked clones was reported for matched ankylosing spondylitis synovial fluid. Blood of patients with ankylosing spondylitis appeared to be characterized by a TCR beta motif of fewer than 10 highly homologous variants.

Quantitative molecular-barcoded 5'-RACE generated the TCR beta libraries. Via MiXCR, TCRdb re-called the 5' RACE reads, giving one row per CDR3 protein. Here the sample spans under 150,000 distinct CDR3 sequences, approximately 9.2% being singletons. The CDR3 runs 15 residues. Trimming took off 2 bases at V and 4 bases at J, with 12 bases between the two ends. Germline-derived CDR1 and CDR2 are MNHEY and SVGAGI. V is TRBV6-5 and J is TRBJ1-3; TRBD1 might be the D (6 bases). The TCR originated in a male donor with ankylosing spondylitis. The sample consisted of synovial fluid, either unsorted or a sorted T cell fraction (not recorded which). CDR3: CASSYGTFVGNTIYF. For the CDR3, the DNA is TGTGCCAGCAGTTACGGGACATTCGTCGGAAACACCATATATTTT.